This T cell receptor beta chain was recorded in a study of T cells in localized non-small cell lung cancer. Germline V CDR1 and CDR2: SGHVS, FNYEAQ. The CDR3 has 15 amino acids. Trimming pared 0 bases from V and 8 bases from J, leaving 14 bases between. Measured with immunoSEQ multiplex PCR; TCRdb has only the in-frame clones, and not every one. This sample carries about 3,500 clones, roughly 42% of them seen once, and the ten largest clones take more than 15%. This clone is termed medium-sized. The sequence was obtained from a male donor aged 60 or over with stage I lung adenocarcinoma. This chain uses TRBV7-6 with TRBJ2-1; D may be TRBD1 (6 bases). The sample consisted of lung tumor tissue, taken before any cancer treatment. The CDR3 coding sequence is TGTGCCAGCAGCTTAGCCCTCACAGGGATCGATGAGCAGTTCTTC. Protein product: CASSLALTGIDEQFF.